The rows below give T cell receptor beta chains drawn from one sample of a study of T cell repertoires in aging, cancer and after chemotherapy. TCRdb recomputed calls from the multiplex PCR reads with MiXCR, one row per CDR3 protein. Among roughly 8,600 distinct CDR3 sequences listed, around 25% were seen once. The sample comprised blood. The receptors stem from a human donor with a blood cancer. Both conserved end residues are trimmed from each CDR3. The order of the fields is V gene, J gene, CDR3 protein.

V gene: TRBV6-5; J gene: TRBJ1-4; CDR3 protein: ASSYSNSEEKLF
V gene: TRBV27; J gene: TRBJ2-3; CDR3 protein: ASSLWAGYSTDTQY
V gene: TRBV6-2/TRBV6-3; J gene: TRBJ2-7; CDR3 protein: ASIAAGTYEQY
V gene: TRBV5-4; J gene: TRBJ2-5; CDR3 protein: ASSLDRGATETQY
V gene: TRBV7-9; J gene: TRBJ2-7; CDR3 protein: ASSRPGFWENEQY
V gene: TRBV6-5; J gene: TRBJ2-7; CDR3 protein: ASSYSRSGAYEQY
V gene: TRBV5-4; J gene: TRBJ2-5; CDR3 protein: ASSGTMESWETQY
V gene: TRBV27; J gene: TRBJ2-6; CDR3 protein: ASSRDGGGFAESSGANVLT
V gene: TRBV6-1; J gene: TRBJ2-1; CDR3 protein: ASHENLPGLAGGRNEQF
V gene: TRBV12-3/TRBV12-4; J gene: TRBJ2-3; CDR3 protein: ASRPTGADTQY
V gene: TRBV28; J gene: TRBJ2-3; CDR3 protein: ASSRRQGADTQY
V gene: TRBV7-2; J gene: TRBJ2-7; CDR3 protein: ASSLVPGEAYEQY
V gene: TRBV5-1; J gene: TRBJ2-1; CDR3 protein: ASSLGTGNEQF
V gene: TRBV11-2; J gene: TRBJ2-3; CDR3 protein: ASSSQDGTDTQY